The clone carrying this T cell receptor beta chain has only a few counts. Its target is unknown. The sample belongs to a study of blood T cells in healthy people across ages. Healthy Russian Caucasian donors spanned ages roughly 6 to 90 years. Each donor gave 9 to 10 milliliters of peripheral blood. A sample-barcoded 5' primer and a J-beta primer mix were used in a second PCR of roughly 6 to 12 cycles. All samples yielded 3 million or more CDR3-containing paired-end reads. Each CDR3 protein is one row after TCRdb ran MiXCR on the 5' RACE reads. The sample contains some 880,000 distinct CDR3 sequences, about 37% of which appear only once. Study findings and constraints: Observed TCR beta diversity showed a strong correlation with the percentage of naive T cells as measured by flow cytometry.

The TCR comes from a man aged 18-30 years in good health. Specimen: blood.

CDR3 protein: CASSSRRGSSYEQYF. Here the CDR3 DNA reads TGCGCCAGCAGCAGCCGACGGGGGAGCTCCTACGAGCAGTACTTC. This rearrangement joins TRBV4-3 to TRBJ2-7; maybe TRBD2 (6 bases). This CDR3 region has 15 residues. Germline values: CDR1 LGHNA, CDR2 YSLEER. V was cut by 5 bases and J by 0 bases, with 14 bases left in between.